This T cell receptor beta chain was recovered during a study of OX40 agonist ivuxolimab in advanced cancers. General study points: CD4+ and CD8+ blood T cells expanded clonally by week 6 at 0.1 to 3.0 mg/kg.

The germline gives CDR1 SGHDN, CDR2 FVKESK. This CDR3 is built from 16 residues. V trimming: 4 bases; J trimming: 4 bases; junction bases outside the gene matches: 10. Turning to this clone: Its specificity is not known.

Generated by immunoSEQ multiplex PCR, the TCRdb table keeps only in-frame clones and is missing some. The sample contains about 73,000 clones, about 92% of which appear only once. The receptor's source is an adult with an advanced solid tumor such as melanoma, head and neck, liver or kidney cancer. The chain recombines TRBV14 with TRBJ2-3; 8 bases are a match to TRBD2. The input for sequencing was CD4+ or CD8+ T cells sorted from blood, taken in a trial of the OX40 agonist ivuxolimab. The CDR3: CASSRGLAISADTQYF. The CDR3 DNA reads TGTGCCAGCAGCCGCGGACTAGCTATTAGCGCAGATACGCAGTATTTT.